Shown below are 32 T cell receptor beta chains from a single sample sequenced in a study of T cell responses to AZD1222 COVID-19 vaccine. Here immunoSEQ multiplex PCR was the method, and the copy in TCRdb shows in-frame clones only, minus some. The sample records some 150,000 clones, about 93% being singletons. The source material was peripheral blood, sampled on day 0 of AZD1222 vaccination. The receptors were gathered from an adult in good health.

The genes are TRBV2 and TRBJ1-2; D remains unclear. V was shortened by 5 bases and J by 8 bases, with 12 bases between the two germline ends. CDR1 and CDR2 (germline): SNHLY, FYNNEI. The CDR3 length is 12 residues. The CDR3 DNA follows: TGTGCCAGCAGTTTCGGCTTCGGCGGCTACACCTTC. It encodes CASSFGFGGYTF.

The chain links TRBV7-3 to TRBJ1-1; no clear D gene. The CDR3 consists of 13 residues. The ends were cut back, 1 base at V and 8 bases at J, with 11 bases in the middle. Germline V CDR1 and CDR2: SGHTA, FQGTGA. The CDR3 spells CASSLNGITEAFF. CDR3 nucleotides: TGTGCCAGCAGCTTAAACGGGATAACCGAAGCTTTCTTT.

The chain carries TRBV28 and TRBJ1-2; D perhaps matches TRBD1 (5 bases). Germline CDR1 is MDHEN and CDR2 is SYDVKM. This CDR3 is 12 amino acids long. The V and J ends lost 6 bases and 5 bases respectively, with 10 bases between them. The CDR3 nucleotides are TGTGCCAGCAGCAGAGGGGATTATGGCTACACCTTC. Its protein is CASSRGDYGYTF.

The chain carries TRBV5-4 and TRBJ2-3; 9 bases are a match to TRBD2. J was trimmed by 3 bases and V by 4 bases; bases with no gene match: 12. Germline V CDR1 and CDR2: SGHNT, YYREEE (reference sequence). This CDR3 comprises 17 residues. DNA for the CDR3: TGTGCCAGCAGCGCGGGGGGGCTAGCGAGAAGTACAGATACGCAGTATTTT. Translation: CASSAGGLARSTDTQYF.

The chain carries TRBV29-1 and TRBJ1-1; D is ambiguous. Germline V gene sequence: CDR1 SQVTM, CDR2 ANQGSEA. The V gene lost 5 bases and the J gene lost 7 bases, with 11 bases spanning the gap. This CDR3 contains 11 residues. Here the CDR3 reads CSVSPSSEAFF. CDR3 DNA: TGCAGCGTTAGCCCTTCAAGTGAAGCTTTCTTT.

The gene calls are TRBV7-9 and TRBJ1-5; 7 bases are shared with TRBD1. Losses at the gene ends were 0 bases for V and 5 bases for J; bases not matched to a gene: 4. CDR1 and CDR2 (germline): SEHNR, FQNEAQ (reference sequence). The CDR3 loop spans 15 amino acids. The CDR3: CASSLARDRDQPQHF. The CDR3 coding sequence is TGTGCCAGCAGCTTAGCCAGGGACAGAGATCAGCCCCAGCATTTT.

The V call is TRBV28, the J call TRBJ1-2, with 7 bases lining up with TRBD1. This CDR3 has 14 residues. V shed 5 bases and J 5 bases; nucleotides not matched to a gene: 8. The germline gives CDR1 MDHEN, CDR2 SYDVKM. The CDR3 spells CASSGRGGLYGYTF. DNA for the CDR3: TGTGCCAGCAGTGGCAGGGGGGGATTATATGGCTACACCTTC.

J is TRBJ2-7 and V is TRBV27; tentative D call: TRBD2 (5 bases). CDR1 is MNHEY, CDR2 SMNVEV, per germline (reference sequence). There are 15 residues in the CDR3. V shed 3 bases and J shed 2 bases, with 14 bases lying between them. In nucleotides, the CDR3 is TGTGCCAGCAGTTTGAGAGTGGGGAGCCCCTACGAGCAGTACTTC. This sequence encodes CASSLRVGSPYEQYF.

In nucleotides, the CDR3 is TGTGCCAGCAGTTACGACAGGGATCGGGGCTATGGCTACACCTTC. Translating gives CASSYDRDRGYGYTF. The V gene is TRBV6-2 or TRBV6-3, the J gene TRBJ1-2; TRBD1 matches 7 bases. CDR1 is MNHEY, CDR2 SVGEGT, per germline. Trimming took 2 bases from V and 4 from J; bases not matched to a gene: 7. The CDR3 contains 15 residues.

V usage is TRBV5-8 and J usage is TRBJ2-1, with TRBD2 identical over 11 bases. This CDR3 has 14 residues. The germline V gene encodes CDR1 SGHTS and CDR2 YDEGEE. The ends lost 8 bases at V and 3 bases at J; junction bases unmatched: 4. The DNA of the CDR3 is TGTGCCAGAAAGGGACTAGCGGTCTACAATGAGCAGTTCTTC. Protein product: CARKGLAVYNEQFF. Full variable domain (outside the CDR3, taken from reference TRBV5-8 and TRBJ2-1): EAGVTQSPTHLIKTRGQQATLRCSPISGHTSVYWYQQALGLGLQFLLWYDEGEERNRGNFPPRFSGRQFPNYSSELNVNALELEDSALYLCARKGLAVYNEQFFGPGTRLTVL.

In DNA form, the CDR3 reads TGTGCCACGGGAGAGGGGTTGAACACTGAAGCTTTCTTT. Translating gives CATGEGLNTEAFF. The chain couples TRBV19 to TRBJ1-1; tentatively, D is TRBD1 (5 bases). Germline CDR1 and CDR2: LNHDA and SQIVND (reference sequence). V lost 10 bases, J lost 0 bases, and 12 bases lay in between. CDR3 size: 13 residues.

This chain links TRBV18 with TRBJ2-2; no reliable D call. V shed 0 bases and J shed 4 bases, with 12 bases lying between them. The germline CDR1 and CDR2 sequences are KGHSH and LQKENI. The CDR3 is made up of 16 amino acids. The CDR3 here is CASSPPEGPSTGELFF. CDR3 sequence (DNA): TGTGCCAGCTCACCACCGGAAGGACCATCCACCGGGGAGCTGTTTTTT.

The chain couples TRBV13 to TRBJ1-6; D call uncertain. V was cut by 2 bases and J by 6 bases, with 8 bases left in between. The V gene's germline CDR1 is PRHDT and CDR2 FYEKMQ (reference sequence). The CDR3 loop spans 14 amino acids. As DNA, the CDR3 is TGTGCCAGCAGCTTAACAACAGCTAATTCACCCCTCCACTTT. Its protein is CASSLTTANSPLHF.

The chain carries TRBV6-2 or TRBV6-3 and TRBJ2-1; tentatively, D is TRBD2 (5 bases). The CDR3 runs 17 residues. V lost 5 bases and J lost 1, with 18 bases in between. Per germline, CDR1 MNHEY and CDR2 SVGEGT. CDR3 loop: CASSPNTGLSSYNEQFF. For the CDR3, the DNA is TGTGCCAGCAGTCCCAACACCGGACTCAGTTCCTACAATGAGCAGTTCTTC.

The count of this clone is one. This CDR3 reads CASRRGGVDGYTF. CDR3 bases: TGTGCCAGCCGCCGGGGGGGGGTTGATGGCTACACCTTC. The genes are TRBV27 and TRBJ1-2, with D possibly being TRBD1 (5 bases). Trimming left V 8 bases short and J 6 bases short, with 16 bases between. The CDR3 has 13 residues. Germline V CDR1 and CDR2: MNHEY, SMNVEV (reference sequence).

The genes are TRBV6-2 or TRBV6-3 and TRBJ1-1, with D possibly TRBD1 on 6 matching bases. Germline V gene lookup returns CDR1 MNHEY and CDR2 SVGEGT. V was pared by 4 bases and J by 4 bases, with 13 bases between. This CDR3 comprises 14 residues. CDR3 region: CASSLGGRATEAFF. In DNA, the CDR3 is TGTGCCAGCAGTTTGGGGGGCAGAGCCACTGAAGCTTTCTTT.

The chain carries TRBV27 and TRBJ1-1; D possibly corresponds to TRBD1 (5 bases). The CDR3 runs 13 residues. CDR1 is MNHEY and CDR2 is SMNVEV in the germline V gene (reference sequence). Deletions cut 8 bases from V and 4 bases from J, with 14 bases between. The CDR3 DNA is TGTGCCAGCCTTGGGGGGTTAGGCACTGAAGCTTTCTTT. Residues: CASLGGLGTEAFF.

The chain employs TRBV7-2 and TRBJ2-4; TRBD1 agrees at 7 bases. Germline CDR1 reads SGHTA; CDR2 reads FQGNSA. The CDR3 totals 16 residues. With 5 bases clipped from V and 0 bases from J, the junction kept 7 bases outside the gene matches. The CDR3, as DNA: TGTGCCAGCAGCCCGACAGGGACCCTAGCCAAAAACATTCAGTACTTC. Its translation: CASSPTGTLAKNIQYF.

The chain links TRBV7-3 to TRBJ2-3, with D uncertain. The CDR3 consists of 13 residues. Deletions cut 4 bases from V and 1 base from J, with 6 bases between. Looked up from germline, CDR1 is SGHTA and CDR2 is FQGTGA. The CDR3 DNA follows: TGTGCCAGCAGCTCGCCCGGCACAGATACGCAGTATTTT. This gives the protein CASSSPGTDTQYF.

This chain connects TRBV5-8 to TRBJ1-1, with no clear D. CDR1 is SGHTS, CDR2 YDEGEE, per germline. CDR3 size: 11 residues. The V end was cut by 7 bases, the J end by 3 bases, with 7 bases between. The CDR3 DNA sequence: TGTGCCAGCCAACGGTACACTGAAGCTTTCTTT. This translates into CASQRYTEAFF.

The rearrangement joins TRBV3-1 (or the pseudogene TRBV3-2) to TRBJ2-4; D may correspond to TRBD1 or TRBD2 (5 bases each). This CDR3 spans 16 amino acids. The ends were cut back, 0 bases at V and 6 bases at J, with 15 bases in the middle. Germline CDR1 and CDR2: LGHDT and YNNKEL (reference sequence). The chain's CDR3 is CASSQDSPIGGNIQYF. Here the CDR3 DNA reads TGTGCCAGCAGCCAAGACTCTCCTATTGGGGGAAACATTCAGTACTTC.

The chain joins TRBV28 to TRBJ1-1; D gene unclear. Trimming removed 3 bases from V and 5 bases from J, with 7 bases in between. The length of the CDR3 is 12 residues. In germline, CDR1 is MDHEN, CDR2 SYDVKM. The CDR3 DNA is TGTGCCAGCAGTTTTGCCGGGACTGAAGCTTTCTTT. Translating gives CASSFAGTEAFF. Looking up the rest from reference TRBV28 and TRBJ1-1 gives the full variable domain: DVKVTQSSRYLVKRTGEKVFLECVQDMDHENMFWYRQDPGLGLRLIYFSYDVKMKEKGDIPEGYSVSREKKERFSLILESASTNQTSMYLCASSFAGTEAFFGQGTRLTVV.

The gene calls are TRBV6-5 and TRBJ1-1; D is perhaps TRBD1 (5 bases). This CDR3 contains 16 residues. Trimming shortened V by 2 bases and J by 0 bases, and 13 bases separated the two germline ends. CDR1 and CDR2 (germline): MNHEY, SVGAGI. The CDR3 coding sequence is TGTGCCAGCAGTTACAACGCAGGGACCTTGAACACTGAAGCTTTCTTT. Protein sequence: CASSYNAGTLNTEAFF.

The V call is TRBV7-9, the J call TRBJ1-1; D not certain. CDR1 is SEHNR, CDR2 FQNEAQ, per germline (reference sequence). The CDR3 runs to 14 residues. V lost 0 bases and J 6 bases, leaving 11 bases between the germline ends. The CDR3 reads CASSLAYTGPEAFF. The CDR3, as DNA: TGTGCCAGCAGCTTAGCCTATACCGGCCCTGAAGCTTTCTTT.

The chain has TRBV4-3 and TRBJ2-6, with a tentative D call TRBD2 (6 bases). Trimming stripped 4 bases from V and 1 base from J, with 11 bases between. This CDR3 contains 16 residues. The germline V gene encodes CDR1 LGHNA and CDR2 YSLEER. DNA of the CDR3: TGCGCCAGCAGCCCTGGAGGGGATTCTGGGGCCAACGTCCTGACTTTC. The encoded protein is CASSPGGDSGANVLTF.

CDR3 coding DNA: TGTGCCAGCAGCCAAGTTCGCCAGGTGGTCCCCTCGGAGGAGCAGTACTTC. This translates into CASSQVRQVVPSEEQYF. The chain combines TRBV3-1 (or the pseudogene TRBV3-2) with TRBJ2-7; unclear D gene. The V and J ends lost 1 base and 7 bases respectively, with 23 bases between them. Germline CDR1 reads LGHDT; CDR2 reads YNNKEL (reference sequence). This CDR3 spans 17 amino acids.

This clone was counted once. The rearrangement links TRBV7-8 to TRBJ1-1; D unclear. Germline CDR1 SGHVS, CDR2 FQNEAQ. Trimming removed 2 bases from V and 1 base from J, with 11 bases in between. CDR3 length: 15 amino acids. The CDR3 sequence: CASSLLGPGNTEAFF. The CDR3 DNA sequence: TGTGCCAGCAGCTTATTGGGCCCGGGGAACACTGAAGCTTTCTTT. The full variable domain, with the rest looked up from reference TRBV7-8 and TRBJ1-1, is GAGVSQSPRYKVAKRGQDVALRCDPISGHVSLFWYQQALGQGPEFLTYFQNEAQLDKSGLPSDRFFAERPEGSVSTLKIQRTQQEDSAVYLCASSLLGPGNTEAFFGQGTRLTVV.

This clone appeared a few times. The chain uses TRBV10-2 and TRBJ2-7; the D is unclear. The ends were cut back, 4 bases at V and 2 bases at J, with 9 bases in the middle. The CDR3 totals 13 residues. CDR1 is WSHSY, CDR2 SAAADI, per germline. CDR3 DNA: TGCGCCAGCAGTGCAGTCAGCCCCTACGAGCAGTACTTC. Translated: CASSAVSPYEQYF.

The chain has TRBV7-3 and TRBJ2-1; D is unclear. V gave up 3 bases and J gave up 10 bases, with 13 bases separating them. The CDR3 spans 13 residues. The V gene's germline CDR1 is SGHTA and CDR2 FQGTGA. CDR3 DNA sequence: TGTGCCAGCAGCTTGGCGGTAGCAGACGAGCAGTTCTTC. It translates to CASSLAVADEQFF.

The chain recombines TRBV28 with TRBJ1-5; no clear D. This CDR3 region has 14 residues. Germline values: CDR1 MDHEN, CDR2 SYDVKM. Trimming shortened V by 7 bases and J by 4 bases, and 14 bases separated the two germline ends. CDR3 amino acids: CASIPGGTNQPQHF. The CDR3 coding sequence is TGTGCCAGCATCCCCGGAGGCACAAATCAGCCCCAGCATTTT. Variable domain in full (rest from reference TRBV28 and TRBJ1-5): DVKVTQSSRYLVKRTGEKVFLECVQDMDHENMFWYRQDPGLGLRLIYFSYDVKMKEKGDIPEGYSVSREKKERFSLILESASTNQTSMYLCASIPGGTNQPQHFGDGTRLSIL.

The chain has TRBV14 and TRBJ2-1; 9 bases align to TRBD1. The CDR3 spans 16 residues. In germline, CDR1 is SGHDN, CDR2 FVKESK. J gave up 11 bases and V 1 base, and 12 bases lay outside the gene matches. CDR3 in DNA: TGTGCCAGCAGCCAAGCCGGGACAGGGTGGGCAAAAAAGCAGTTCTTC. Its translation: CASSQAGTGWAKKQFF.

The genes are TRBV28 and TRBJ2-1; 13 bases line up with TRBD2. The V gene's germline CDR1 is MDHEN and CDR2 SYDVKM. The CDR3 is 16 residues long. The trim removed 4 bases at V and 2 bases at J, leaving 2 bases unmatched. The CDR3 nucleotides read TGTGCCAGCAGTTCCGGGACTAGCGGGACCTACAATGAGCAGTTCTTC. It is translated as CASSSGTSGTYNEQFF.